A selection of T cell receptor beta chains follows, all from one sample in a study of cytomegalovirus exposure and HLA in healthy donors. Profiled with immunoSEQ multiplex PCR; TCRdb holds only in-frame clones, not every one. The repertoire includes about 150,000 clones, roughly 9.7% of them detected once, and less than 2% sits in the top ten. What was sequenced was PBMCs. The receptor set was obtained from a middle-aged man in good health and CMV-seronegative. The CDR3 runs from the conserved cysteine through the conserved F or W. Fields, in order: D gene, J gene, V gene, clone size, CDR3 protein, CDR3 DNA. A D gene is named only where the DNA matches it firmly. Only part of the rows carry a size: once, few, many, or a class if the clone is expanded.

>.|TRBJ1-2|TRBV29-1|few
CSVEDTGYGYTF
TGCAGCGTTGAAGATACGGGCTATGGCTACACCTTC
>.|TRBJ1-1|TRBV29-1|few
CSGHFGGGGTEAFF
TGCAGCGGCCACTTCGGAGGTGGAGGGACTGAAGCTTTCTTT
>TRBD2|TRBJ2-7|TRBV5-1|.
CASSLAGTSGRLFSYEQYF
TGCGCCAGCAGCTTGGCCGGGACTAGCGGGAGACTTTTTTCCTACGAGCAGTACTTC
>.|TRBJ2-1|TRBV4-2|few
CASSQAMAGQSLNEQFF
TGTGCCAGCAGCCAAGCGATGGCGGGGCAATCCCTCAATGAGCAGTTCTTC
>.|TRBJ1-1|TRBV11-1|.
CASSLVSREAFF
TGTGCCAGCAGCTTAGTTTCGCGTGAAGCTTTCTTT
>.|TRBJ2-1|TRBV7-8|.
CASSPQGYNEQFF
TGTGCCAGCAGCCCGCAGGGGTACAATGAGCAGTTCTTC
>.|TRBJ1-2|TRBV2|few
CASSAIRDTHYGYTF
TGTGCCAGCAGTGCGATTCGGGACACCCACTATGGCTACACCTTC
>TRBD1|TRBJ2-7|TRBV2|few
CASSRTTGTPGAEQYF
TGTGCCAGCAGTAGGACGACAGGGACCCCTGGGGCCGAGCAGTACTTC
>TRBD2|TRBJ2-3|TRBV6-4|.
CASRGTSLADTQYF
TGTGCCAGCAGGGGGACTAGCCTGGCAGATACGCAGTATTTT
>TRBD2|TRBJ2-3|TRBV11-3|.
CASSFGGSSADTQYF
TGTGCCAGCAGCTTTGGCGGGAGCTCCGCAGATACGCAGTATTTT
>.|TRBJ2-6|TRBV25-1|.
CASSAAGKNVLTF
TGTGCCAGCAGTGCTGCAGGGAAAAACGTCCTGACTTTC
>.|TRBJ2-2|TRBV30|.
CAWSSVGGWVAGELFF
TGTGCCTGGAGTTCCGTCGGGGGATGGGTAGCCGGGGAGCTGTTTTTT
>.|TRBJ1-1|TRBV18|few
CASSPRVNTEAFF
TGTGCCAGCTCACCAAGAGTGAACACTGAAGCTTTCTTT
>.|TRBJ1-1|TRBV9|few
CASSPHIGRMNTEAFF
TGTGCCAGCAGCCCCCATATAGGGAGGATGAACACTGAAGCTTTCTTT
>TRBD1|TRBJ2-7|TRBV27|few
CASSFGTGRSYEQYF
TGTGCCAGCAGTTTTGGGACAGGGCGCTCCTACGAGCAGTACTTC
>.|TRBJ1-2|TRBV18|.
CASSRQDNYGYTF
TGTGCCAGCTCCCGACAGGATAACTATGGCTACACCTTC
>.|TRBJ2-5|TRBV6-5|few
CASSGPAQETQYF
TGTGCCAGCAGTGGGCCAGCCCAAGAGACCCAGTACTTC
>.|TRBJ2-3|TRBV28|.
CASSLEGTDTQYF
TGTGCCAGCAGTTTAGAGGGCACAGATACGCAGTATTTT
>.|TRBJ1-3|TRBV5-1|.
CASSEGGENAIYF
TGCGCCAGCAGCGAAGGAGGGGAAAACGCCATATATTTT
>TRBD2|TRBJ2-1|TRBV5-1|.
CASSPFGGGYNEQFF
TGCGCCAGCAGCCCCTTCGGGGGGGGATACAATGAGCAGTTCTTC
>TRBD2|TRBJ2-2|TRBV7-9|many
CASRISGANTGELFF
TGTGCCAGCAGAATCAGCGGGGCAAACACCGGGGAGCTGTTTTTT
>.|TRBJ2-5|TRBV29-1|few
CSVELPMVEETQYF
TGCAGCGTTGAACTCCCGATGGTAGAAGAGACCCAGTACTTC
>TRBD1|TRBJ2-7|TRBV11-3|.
CASSPSGTGYYEQYF
TGTGCCAGCAGCCCCTCCGGGACAGGCTACTACGAGCAGTACTTC
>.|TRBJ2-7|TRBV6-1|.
CASSIQGSEDEQYF
TGTGCCAGCAGTATACAGGGAAGTGAGGACGAGCAGTACTTC
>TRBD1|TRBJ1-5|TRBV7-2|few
CASSRYGTVDQPQHF
TGTGCCAGCAGCCGGTACGGGACAGTAGATCAGCCCCAGCATTTT
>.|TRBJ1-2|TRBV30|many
CAWSFEEQGYDGYTF
TGTGCCTGGAGTTTTGAGGAGCAGGGTTATGATGGCTACACCTTC
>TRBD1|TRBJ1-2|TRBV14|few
CASSQDRIGDRGSYGYTF
TGTGCCAGCAGCCAAGATCGGATCGGGGACAGGGGCTCCTATGGCTACACCTTC
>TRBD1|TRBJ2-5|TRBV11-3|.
CASSARTGGKIETQYF
TGTGCCAGCAGCGCCCGGACAGGGGGTAAAATAGAGACCCAGTACTTC
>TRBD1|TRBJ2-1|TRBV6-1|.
CASRRTGSSYNEQFF
TGTGCCAGCAGGCGGACAGGAAGCTCCTACAATGAGCAGTTCTTC
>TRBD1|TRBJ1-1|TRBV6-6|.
CASSDRAPNTEAFF
TGTGCCAGCAGTGACAGGGCACCTAACACTGAAGCTTTCTTT
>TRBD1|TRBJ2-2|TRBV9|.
CASSARQGNTGELFF
TGTGCCAGCAGCGCCCGACAGGGGAACACCGGGGAGCTGTTTTTT
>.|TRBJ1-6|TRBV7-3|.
CASSLRPGSPLHF
TGTGCCAGCAGCTTAAGGCCTGGTTCACCCCTCCACTTT
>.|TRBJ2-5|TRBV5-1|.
CASSGDSVQETQYF
TGCGCCAGCAGCGGCGACAGTGTACAAGAGACCCAGTACTTC
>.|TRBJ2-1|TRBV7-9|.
CASSSPRGSEFYNEQFF
TGTGCCAGCAGCTCCCCCCGAGGGAGCGAGTTCTACAATGAGCAGTTCTTC
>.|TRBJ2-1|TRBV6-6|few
CASSYFGTIFGEQFF
TGTGCCAGCAGTTACTTCGGGACAATTTTCGGTGAGCAGTTCTTC
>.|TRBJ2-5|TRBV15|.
CATSRDQLTPRGVGQYF
TGTGCCACCAGCAGAGATCAACTGACCCCCAGGGGGGTCGGCCAGTACTTC
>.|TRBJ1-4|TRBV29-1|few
CSVDGGTESSTNEKLFF
TGCAGCGTTGATGGCGGAACCGAATCGTCAACTAATGAAAAACTGTTTTTT
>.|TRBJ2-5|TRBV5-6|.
CASSRQLPETQYF
TGTGCCAGCAGCCGACAGTTACCGGAGACCCAGTACTTC
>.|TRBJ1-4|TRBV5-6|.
CASSFGSEKLFF
TGTGCCAGCAGCTTCGGGAGCGAAAAACTGTTTTTT
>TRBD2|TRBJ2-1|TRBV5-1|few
CASSLGAGGPDEQFF
TGCGCCAGCAGCTTGGGAGCGGGAGGGCCGGATGAGCAGTTCTTC
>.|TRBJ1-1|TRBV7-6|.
CASSLGGAWAEAFF
TGTGCCAGCAGCTTGGGGGGGGCCTGGGCTGAAGCTTTCTTT
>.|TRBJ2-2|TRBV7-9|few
CASRPAGGNTGELFF
TGTGCCAGCAGACCTGCCGGCGGGAACACCGGGGAGCTGTTTTTT
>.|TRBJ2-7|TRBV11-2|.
CASSLARTSYEQYF
TGTGCCAGCAGCTTAGCTAGAACTTCCTACGAGCAGTACTTC
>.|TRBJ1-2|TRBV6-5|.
CASSYGSLYGYTF
TGTGCCAGCAGTTATGGGAGTTTGTATGGCTACACCTTC
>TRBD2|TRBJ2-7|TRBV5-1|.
CASSLLADYEQYF
TGCGCCAGCAGCTTGCTAGCGGATTACGAGCAGTACTTC
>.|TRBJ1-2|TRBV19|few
CASSIDNWGVLNYGYTF
TGTGCCAGTAGTATCGACAATTGGGGCGTGTTAAACTATGGCTACACCTTC
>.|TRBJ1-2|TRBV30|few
CAWSLLGASGYTF
TGTGCCTGGAGTCTCCTGGGGGCGTCTGGCTACACCTTC
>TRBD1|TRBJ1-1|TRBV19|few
CASSTGTGNTEAFF
TGTGCCAGTAGTACCGGGACAGGGAACACTGAAGCTTTCTTT
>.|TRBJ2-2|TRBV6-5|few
CASRNRVTNTGELFF
TGTGCCAGCAGGAACAGGGTTACGAACACCGGGGAGCTGTTTTTT
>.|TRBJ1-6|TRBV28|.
CASKQTGNSPLHF
TGTGCCAGCAAACAGACGGGAAATTCACCCCTCCACTTT
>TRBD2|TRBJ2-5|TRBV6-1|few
CASTTSLGETQYF
TGTGCCAGCACGACTAGCTTAGGAGAGACCCAGTACTTC
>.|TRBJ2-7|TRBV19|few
CASSFGQSYEQYF
TGTGCCAGTAGTTTTGGACAGAGCTACGAGCAGTACTTC
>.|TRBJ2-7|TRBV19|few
CASSTGLYEQYF
TGTGCCAGTAGTACCGGACTCTACGAGCAGTACTTC
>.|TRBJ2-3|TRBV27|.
CASSLIGEDTQYF
TGTGCCAGCAGTTTAATCGGGGAAGATACGCAGTATTTT
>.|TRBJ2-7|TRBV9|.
CASSAIQGSYEQYF
TGTGCCAGCAGCGCAATACAGGGATCCTACGAGCAGTACTTC